This T cell receptor beta chain was recorded in a study of CD8+ T cells in alopecia areata. RNA was extracted and reverse transcribed into cDNA as the sequencing template. The method was immunoSEQ multiplex PCR; TCRdb's version includes in-frame clones alone and lacks a portion of them. The sample lists 200,000 to 250,000 clones, about three fifths occurring once. Treatment described: oral pan-JAK inhibitor, 5-10 mg twice daily. As part of sample collection, lesional scalp punch biopsies and peripheral blood were taken from alopecia areata patients. The study's findings and limits: The study also sequences resident alphabeta T cells of normal skin in scalp samples. Under tofacitinib, numerous expanded lesional clonotypes remained detectable in scalp and blood.

From germline, CDR1 is LGHNA and CDR2 YSLEER. The V end was cut by 0 bases, the J end by 3 bases, with 24 bases between. The CDR3 consists of 19 residues. This clone was counted between two and nine times. The antigen is not known. The chain couples TRBV4-3 to TRBJ2-7; a weak D match, TRBD2 (7 bases). The sequences come from CD4+ T cells sorted from blood, collected at week 4, from a patient treated with tofacitinib. The clonotype comes from a human donor with alopecia areata. CDR3 sequence reads: CASSQDWARGREYGYEQYF. CDR3 DNA: TGCGCCAGCAGCCAAGATTGGGCGAGGGGGAGGGAATACGGCTACGAGCAGTACTTC.